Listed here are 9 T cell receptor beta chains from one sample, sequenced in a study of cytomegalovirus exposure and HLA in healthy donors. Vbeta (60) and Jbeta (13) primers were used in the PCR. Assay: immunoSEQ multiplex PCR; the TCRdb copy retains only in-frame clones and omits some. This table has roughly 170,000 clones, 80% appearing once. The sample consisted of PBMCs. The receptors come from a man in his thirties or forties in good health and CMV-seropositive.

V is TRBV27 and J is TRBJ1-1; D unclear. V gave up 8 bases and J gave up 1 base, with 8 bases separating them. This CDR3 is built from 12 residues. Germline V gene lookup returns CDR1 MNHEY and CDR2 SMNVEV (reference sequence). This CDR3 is CASGLRNTEAFF. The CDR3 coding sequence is TGTGCCAGCGGCCTTCGGAACACTGAAGCTTTCTTT.

CDR3 in amino acids: CASSFVLLGNTIYF. The CDR3 DNA is TGTGCCAGCAGTTTTGTCCTATTAGGAAACACCATATATTTT. This sequence joins TRBV28 and TRBJ1-3; D is uncertain. The CDR3 extends over 14 amino acids. Germline-derived CDR1 and CDR2 are MDHEN and SYDVKM. Trimming took 3 bases from V and 4 from J, leaving 10 bases between them.

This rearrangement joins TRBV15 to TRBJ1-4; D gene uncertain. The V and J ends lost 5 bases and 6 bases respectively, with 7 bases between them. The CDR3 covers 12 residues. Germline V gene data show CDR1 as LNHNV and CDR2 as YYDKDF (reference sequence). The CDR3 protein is CATSLQDEKLFF. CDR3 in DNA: TGTGCCACCAGCTTACAAGATGAAAAACTGTTTTTT.

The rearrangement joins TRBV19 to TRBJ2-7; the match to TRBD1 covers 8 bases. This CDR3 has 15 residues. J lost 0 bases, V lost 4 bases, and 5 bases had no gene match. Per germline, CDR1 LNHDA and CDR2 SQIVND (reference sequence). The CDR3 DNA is TGTGCCAGTAGTACGGCCGGACAGGGCTCCTACGAGCAGTACTTC. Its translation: CASSTAGQGSYEQYF.

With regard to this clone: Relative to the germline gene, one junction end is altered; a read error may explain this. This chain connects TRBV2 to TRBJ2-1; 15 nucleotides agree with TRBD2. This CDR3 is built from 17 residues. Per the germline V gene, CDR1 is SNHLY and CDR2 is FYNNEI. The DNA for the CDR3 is TGTGCCAGCAGCGAAGCCCCGGGACTAGCGGGAGGAGGTGAGCAGTTCTTC. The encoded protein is CASSEAPGLAGGGEQFF.

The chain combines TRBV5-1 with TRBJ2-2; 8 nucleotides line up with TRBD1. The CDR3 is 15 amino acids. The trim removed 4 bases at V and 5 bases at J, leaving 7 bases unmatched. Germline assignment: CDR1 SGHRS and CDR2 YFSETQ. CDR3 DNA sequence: TGCGCCAGCAGCCCGGACAGGGTTAGGACCGGGGAGCTGTTTTTT. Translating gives CASSPDRVRTGELFF.

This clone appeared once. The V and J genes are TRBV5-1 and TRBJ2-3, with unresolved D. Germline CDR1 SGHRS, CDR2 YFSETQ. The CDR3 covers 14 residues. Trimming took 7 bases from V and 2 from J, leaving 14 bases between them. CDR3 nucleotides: TGCGCCAGCGGTCTATTCTCGAACACAGATACGCAGTATTTT. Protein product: CASGLFSNTDTQYF. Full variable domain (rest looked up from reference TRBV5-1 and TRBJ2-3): KAGVTQTPRYLIKTRGQQVTLSCSPISGHRSVSWYQQTPGQGLQFLFEYFSETQRNKGNFPGRFSGRQFSNSRSEMNVSTLELGDSALYLCASGLFSNTDTQYFGPGTRLTVL.

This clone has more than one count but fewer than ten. For the CDR3, the DNA is TGTGCCAGCAGGGGGGACAGGGGGCCGAAAGAAGGTCAGCCCCAGCATTTT. It encodes CASRGDRGPKEGQPQHF. This chain connects TRBV5-6 to TRBJ1-5; 12 nucleotides align to TRBD1. In germline, CDR1 is SGHDT, CDR2 YYEEEE. V trimming: 5 bases; J trimming: 6 bases; junction bases outside the gene matches: 12. The length of the CDR3 is 17 residues. Complete variable domain (other parts from reference TRBV5-6 and TRBJ1-5): DAGVTQSPTHLIKTRGQQVTLRCSPKSGHDTVSWYQQALGQGPQFIFQYYEEEERQRGNFPDRFSGHQFPNYSSELNVNALLLGDSALYLCASRGDRGPKEGQPQHFGDGTRLSIL.

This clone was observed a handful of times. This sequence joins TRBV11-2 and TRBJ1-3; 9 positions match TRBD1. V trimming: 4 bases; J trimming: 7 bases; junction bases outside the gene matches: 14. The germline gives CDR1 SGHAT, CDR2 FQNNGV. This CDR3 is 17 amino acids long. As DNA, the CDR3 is TGTGCCAGCAGCTCCCTGGCCGGACAGGGGCTGGGGAACACCATATATTTT. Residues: CASSSLAGQGLGNTIYF. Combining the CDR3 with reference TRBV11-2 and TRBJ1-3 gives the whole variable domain EAGVAQSPRYKIIEKRQSVAFWCNPISGHATLYWYQQILGQGPKLLIQFQNNGVVDDSQLPKDRFSAERLKGVDSTLKIQPAKLEDSAVYLCASSSLAGQGLGNTIYFGEGSWLTVV.